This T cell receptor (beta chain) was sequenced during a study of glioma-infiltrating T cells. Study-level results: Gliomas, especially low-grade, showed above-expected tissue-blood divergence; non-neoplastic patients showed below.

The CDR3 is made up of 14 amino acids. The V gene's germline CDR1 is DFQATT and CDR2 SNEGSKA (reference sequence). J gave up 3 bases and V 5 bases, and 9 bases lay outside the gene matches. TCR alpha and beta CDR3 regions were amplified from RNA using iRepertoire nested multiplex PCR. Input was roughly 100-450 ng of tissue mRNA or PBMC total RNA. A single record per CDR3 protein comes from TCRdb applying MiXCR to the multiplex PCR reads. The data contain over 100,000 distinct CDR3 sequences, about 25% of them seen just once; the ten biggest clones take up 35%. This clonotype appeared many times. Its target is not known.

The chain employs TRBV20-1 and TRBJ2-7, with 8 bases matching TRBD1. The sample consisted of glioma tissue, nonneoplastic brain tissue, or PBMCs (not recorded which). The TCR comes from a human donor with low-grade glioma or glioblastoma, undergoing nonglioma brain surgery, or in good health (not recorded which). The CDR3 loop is CSAPSTGANYEQYF. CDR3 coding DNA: TGCAGTGCTCCGTCGACAGGGGCGAACTACGAGCAGTACTTC.